This T cell receptor (beta chain) derives from a study of metastatic and nonmetastatic thyroid tumors. Study details: Repertoires from malignant and benign thyroid patients were compared across blood and tumor or nodule tissue.

The entire patient cohort was treatment-naive prior to thyroid surgery. Findings and limits, study-wide: Significantly higher TCR beta diversity was reportedly seen in malignant thyroid tumors than benign nodules, in blood and tumor.

With V trimmed by 7 bases and J by 2 bases, 7 bases remained unmatched. CDR1 and CDR2 from the germline V gene are MNHNS and SASEGT. CDR3 length: 14 residues. This clone was recorded at least ten times. The target antigen is unknown. TCRdb re-analyzed the PCR reads through MiXCR. The sample carries roughly 6,200 clones, about 34% recorded once. The sequence was collected from a female donor with papillary thyroid cancer or a benign thyroid nodule (not recorded which). Some clones in this sample may be carry-over from other donors' samples. The chain employs TRBV6-1 and TRBJ2-7; 8 nucleotides line up with TRBD2. The sequenced sample consisted of adjacent normal tissue. The CDR3 bases are TGTGCCAGCAAGGGTTCGGGAGGGCCCTACGAGCAGTACTTC. Translated: CASKGSGGPYEQYF.